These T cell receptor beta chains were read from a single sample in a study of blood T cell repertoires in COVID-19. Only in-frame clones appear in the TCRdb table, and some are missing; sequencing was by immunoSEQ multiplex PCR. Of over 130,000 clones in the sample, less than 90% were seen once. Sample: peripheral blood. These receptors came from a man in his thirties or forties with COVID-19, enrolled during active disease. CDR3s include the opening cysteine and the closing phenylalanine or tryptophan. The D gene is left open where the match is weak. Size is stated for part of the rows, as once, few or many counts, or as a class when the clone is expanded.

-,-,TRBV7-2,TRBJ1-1,TGTGCCAGCAGCGCCCCCTCGGGAGGGCGGAGCACTGAAGCTTTCTTT,CASSAPSGGRSTEAFF
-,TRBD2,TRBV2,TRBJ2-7,TGTGCCAGCAGCCAACCGACTAGCGGGGGGACCAGAGAGCAGTACTTC,CASSQPTSGGTREQYF
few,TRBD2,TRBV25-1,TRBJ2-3,TGTGCCAGCAGTTTCACGGGACTAGCGGGAGGGGCAGGAGATACGCAGTATTTT,CASSFTGLAGGAGDTQYF
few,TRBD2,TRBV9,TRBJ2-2,TGTGCCAGCAGCGTAGGGGAGGGATACACCGGGGAGCTGTTTTTT,CASSVGEGYTGELFF
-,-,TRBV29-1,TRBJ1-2,TGCAGCGTTGAAGCGGGGGATGGCTATGGCTACACCTTC,CSVEAGDGYGYTF
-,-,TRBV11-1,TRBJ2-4,TGTGCCAGCAGCTCCGGGTGGCCGTGGATTCAGTACTTC,CASSSGWPWIQYF
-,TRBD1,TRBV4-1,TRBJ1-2,TGCGCCAGCAGCCAACCACGACAGGGGGCTACCTATGGCTACACCTTC,CASSQPRQGATYGYTF
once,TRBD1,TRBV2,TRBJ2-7,TGTGCCAGCAGTCTTCCCCGAGACAGGGACGAGCAGTACTTC,CASSLPRDRDEQYF
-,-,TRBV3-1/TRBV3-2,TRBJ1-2,TGTGCCAGCAGCCTTTCGGGGGGCTACACCTTC,CASSLSGGYTF
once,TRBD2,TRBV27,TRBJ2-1,TGTGCCAGCAGGACTAGCGGGGTATACAATGAGCAGTTCTTC,CASRTSGVYNEQFF
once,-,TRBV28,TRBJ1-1,TGTGCCAGCAGTTCCAGGGGTGACGAAGCTTTCTTT,CASSSRGDEAFF
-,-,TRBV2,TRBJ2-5,TGTGCCAGCAACGAGGAGACCCAGTACTTC,CASNEETQYF